This is a list of T cell receptor beta chains from one sample in a study of human T cells and chemical hapten exposure. MiXCR was run by TCRdb on the RACE reads, yielding one entry per CDR3 protein. The data contain about 84,000 distinct CDR3 sequences, 11% of them singletons. Source: whole blood, taken in connection with sensitization to the hapten diphenylcyclopropenone (DPC). The receptor source for this set is a woman aged 45-65 years with alopecia areata. Some clones in this sample may be carry-over from other donors' samples. The CDR3 runs from the conserved cysteine through the conserved F or W. Each record gives: clone size, D gene, J gene, V gene, CDR3 DNA, CDR3 protein. A D gene is named only where the DNA matches it firmly. Clone size appears in some rows only: once, few, many, or a class for an expanded clone.

>few|NA|TRBJ1-1|TRBV6-1
TGTGCCAGCAGCAAGGTTCCCACTGAAGCTTTCTTT
CASSKVPTEAFF
>few|TRBD1|TRBJ2-7|TRBV20-1
TGCAGTGCTAGAGATATGGCAGGGGGTCTCTACGAGCAGTACTTC
CSARDMAGGLYEQYF
>many|TRBD2|TRBJ2-1|TRBV23-1
TGCGCCAGCAGTTACCAGCGAGCTAGCGGGTCCTACAATGAGCAGTTCTTC
CASSYQRASGSYNEQFF
>few|NA|TRBJ1-3|TRBV3-1
TGTGCCAGCAGCCCGACTGGATGGAGAAACACCATATATTTT
CASSPTGWRNTIYF
>NA|NA|TRBJ2-7|TRBV28
TGTGCCAGCGCCGCTTCGGGGTCCTTCTCCTACGAGCAGTACTTC
CASAASGSFSYEQYF
>many|TRBD1|TRBJ2-5|TRBV3-1
TGTGCCAGCAGCCCCGGGACAGGGAGGACGGAGACCCAGTACTTC
CASSPGTGRTETQYF
>NA|NA|TRBJ2-4|TRBV20-1
TGCAGTGCTAGAAATCCGGAGAATTCGCCCATTCAGTACTTC
CSARNPENSPIQYF
>many|NA|TRBJ2-5|TRBV7-2
TGTGCCAGCAGCTTAGTCTGGGAGACCCAGTACTTC
CASSLVWETQYF
>NA|TRBD2|TRBJ2-1|TRBV9
TGTGCCAGCAGCGTAGCTTCTAGCGGGGCGGGTGAGCAGTTCTTC
CASSVASSGAGEQFF
>few|NA|TRBJ1-1|TRBV3-1
TGTGCCAGCAGCCCATTGTGGTCGAACACTGAAGCTTTCTTT
CASSPLWSNTEAFF
>many|TRBD1|TRBJ1-6|TRBV28
TGTGCCAGCAGTTTAAGTCGACAGGGGAATTCACCCCTCCACTTT
CASSLSRQGNSPLHF
>few|NA|TRBJ2-7|TRBV18
TGTGCCAGCTCACCACTTTTTGGCCGTGACAGAGTGGGTGAGCAGTACTTC
CASSPLFGRDRVGEQYF
>NA|NA|TRBJ2-1|TRBV29-1
TGCAGCTCCCGGGGCAATGAGCAGTTCTTC
CSSRGNEQFF
>few|TRBD1|TRBJ2-2|TRBV29-1
TGCAGCGTCGCCGGGACAGGGGGGTCTCACACCGGGGAGCTGTTTTTT
CSVAGTGGSHTGELFF
>few|NA|TRBJ1-2|TRBV9
TGTGCCAGCAGCCCCCATGACCCTGGAGGCGGCTACACCTTC
CASSPHDPGGGYTF
>many|NA|TRBJ2-7|TRBV4-1
TGCGCCAGCAGCCAAGATCCCGCCGGTGCACAGAGCTACGAGCAGTACTTC
CASSQDPAGAQSYEQYF
>many|NA|TRBJ1-1|TRBV7-3
TGTGCCAGCAGCTTAAATGGGGAGCGGTACACTGAAGCTTTCTTT
CASSLNGERYTEAFF
>many|NA|TRBJ2-1|TRBV5-1
TGCGCCAGCAGCTTGGGGGGTAGCGGAGTATACAATGAGCAGTTCTTC
CASSLGGSGVYNEQFF
>many|TRBD1|TRBJ2-2|TRBV7-3
TGTGCCAGCAGCGCGACAGGGGGCGCCCCCGGGGAGCTGTTTTTT
CASSATGGAPGELFF
>many|NA|TRBJ2-7|TRBV27
TGTGCCAGCAGTGCAAGGGGTCGGGGCTACGAGCAGTACTTC
CASSARGRGYEQYF
>NA|TRBD2|TRBJ2-5|TRBV3-1
TGTGCCAGCAGCCAGCGGGGGGCTGGAGAGACCCAGTACTTC
CASSQRGAGETQYF
>NA|NA|TRBJ1-4|TRBV12-3/TRBV12-4
TGTGCCAGCAGTGACAGTCCTGGGGATGAAAAACTGTTTTTT
CASSDSPGDEKLFF
>few|NA|TRBJ2-7|TRBV11-2
TGTGCCAGCAGCTGGACGGGCGGAGCCTACGAGCAGTACTTC
CASSWTGGAYEQYF
>NA|NA|TRBJ2-2|TRBV2
TGTGCCAGCACTTCCTTGGGTTTCACCGGGGAGCTGTTTTTT
CASTSLGFTGELFF
>many|NA|TRBJ2-1|TRBV11-3
TGTGCCAGCAGCTTAGCCCCCCGCAATGAGCAGTTCTTC
CASSLAPRNEQFF